The 10 T cell receptor beta chains below all came from one sample that was sequenced in a study of blood T cells in healthy people across ages. A second PCR of 7 to 11 cycles used a sample-barcoded 5' primer and a J-beta primer mix. From the 5' RACE reads, TCRdb called clonotypes with MiXCR, one entry per CDR3 protein. The data hold roughly 1,700,000 distinct CDR3 sequences, with 28% observed a single time. The sample comprised blood. Receptors originate from a woman aged 25 to 45 in good health.

The chain has TRBV5-1 and TRBJ2-1; 8 bases fit TRBD1. The trim removed 4 bases at V and 7 bases at J, leaving 4 bases unmatched. CDR3 size: 13 residues. Germline V lookup: CDR1 SGHRS, CDR2 YFSETQ. In DNA, the CDR3 is TGCGCCAGCAGCGGACAGGGCCAGAATGAGCAGTTCTTC. It encodes CASSGQGQNEQFF.

This clonotype was counted a few times. The chain couples TRBV15 to TRBJ2-1; 7 nucleotides match TRBD2. The V gene's germline CDR1 is LNHNV and CDR2 YYDKDF (reference sequence). Losses at the gene ends were 3 bases for V and 6 bases for J; bases not matched to a gene: 8. This CDR3 has 15 residues. CDR3 DNA: TGTGCCACCAGCAGGGGGGGGACCGCAAGCAATGAGCAGTTCTTC. It translates to CATSRGGTASNEQFF.

The V gene is TRBV5-1, the J gene TRBJ2-1; 7 nucleotides match TRBD1. The V and J ends lost 4 bases and 11 bases, in that order; junction bases with no gene match: 18. The CDR3 is 16 amino acids. Germline loops: CDR1 SGHRS, CDR2 YFSETQ. In DNA form, the CDR3 reads TGCGCCAGCAGCCCACGTGAAGAGGTACCGGGACAGAAGCAGTTCTTC. As protein: CASSPREEVPGQKQFF.

The chain's CDR3 is CASSNYPRSGYTF. CDR3 nucleotides: TGTGCCAGCAGTAACTACCCGAGATCTGGCTACACCTTC. The genes are TRBV12-3 or TRBV12-4 and TRBJ1-2; no firm D call. Trimming left V 5 bases short and J 7 bases short, with 14 bases between. CDR3 size: 13 residues.

V is TRBV2 and J is TRBJ1-2; D remains unclear. From germline, CDR1 is SNHLY and CDR2 FYNNEI. CDR3 length equals 14 residues. V shed 8 bases and J shed 0 bases, with 13 bases lying between them. The CDR3 loop reads CASGLKAANYGYTF. Written as DNA, the CDR3 is TGTGCCAGCGGGTTGAAGGCTGCTAACTATGGCTACACCTTC.

The chain combines TRBV21-1 with TRBJ1-2. TRBV21-1 is a pseudogene locus. The CDR3 runs 13 residues. As DNA, the CDR3 is TGTGCCAGCAGCAAAGGGGAAGCCCATGGCTACACCTTC. Translation: CASSKGEAHGYTF.

This rearrangement joins TRBV21-1 to TRBJ1-2; the D call of TRBD1 is as the table states it, not checked on the DNA. TRBV21-1 is noted as a pseudogene. The CDR3 consists of 18 residues. This chain's CDR3 is CASSSGLNRGRRNYGYTF. The CDR3 DNA reads TGTGCCAGCAGCAGTGGACTAAACAGGGGGCGCAGGAACTATGGCTACACCTTC.

Comments on this clonotype: This CDR3 fails to terminate in the conserved phenylalanine or tryptophan, so it likely reflects a read error. V is TRBV7-9 and J is TRBJ2-3; D remains unclear. Germline loops: CDR1 SEHNR, CDR2 FQNEAQ (reference sequence). CDR3 length: 16 residues. Trimming removed 4 bases at V and 1 base at J, with 15 bases between. The CDR3 DNA follows: TGTGCCAGCAGCTGGGGATCCGCGGCCGGCACAGATACGCAGTATTTG. It specifies CASSWGSAAGTDTQYL.

This clonotype was counted ten times or more. The V and J genes are TRBV20-1 and TRBJ1-5; tentatively, D is TRBD1 (5 bases). Trimming pared 7 bases from V and 6 bases from J, leaving 13 bases between. The V gene's germline CDR1 is DFQATT and CDR2 SNEGSKA (reference sequence). There are 12 residues in the CDR3. The CDR3 sequence is CSVWQGGQPQHF. The CDR3, as DNA: TGCAGTGTTTGGCAGGGAGGTCAGCCCCAGCATTTT.

This clonotype has a handful of counts. The CDR3 nucleotides read TGCAGTGCTCCCCCGCCGGGAGGGCCGTGGACGCAGTATTTT. Protein: CSAPPPGGPWTQYF. The V gene is TRBV20-1, the J gene TRBJ2-3, with 8 positions matching TRBD2. Germline V gives CDR1 DFQATT, CDR2 SNEGSKA (reference sequence). Trimming took 5 bases from V and 9 from J; bases not matched to a gene: 13. The CDR3 spans 14 residues.